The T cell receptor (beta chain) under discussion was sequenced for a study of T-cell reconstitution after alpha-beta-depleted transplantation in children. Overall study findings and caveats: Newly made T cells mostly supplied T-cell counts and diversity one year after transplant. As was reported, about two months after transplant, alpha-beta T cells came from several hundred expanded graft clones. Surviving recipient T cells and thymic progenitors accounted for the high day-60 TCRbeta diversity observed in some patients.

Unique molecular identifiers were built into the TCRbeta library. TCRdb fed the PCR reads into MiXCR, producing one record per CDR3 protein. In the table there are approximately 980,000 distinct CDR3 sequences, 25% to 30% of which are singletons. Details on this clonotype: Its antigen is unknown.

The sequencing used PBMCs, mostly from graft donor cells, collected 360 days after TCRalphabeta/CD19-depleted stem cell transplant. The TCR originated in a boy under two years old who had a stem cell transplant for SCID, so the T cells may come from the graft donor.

This CDR3 reads CSASQGSGAGTDTQYF. CDR3 in DNA: TGCAGTGCTAGTCAGGGTAGCGGGGCGGGCACAGATACGCAGTATTTT. The chain combines TRBV20-1 with TRBJ2-3; 8 bases are a match to TRBD2. Trimming cost V 3 bases and J 1 base; bases outside gene matches: 9. This CDR3 is 16 amino acids long. Germline lookup yields CDR1 DFQATT and CDR2 SNEGSKA (reference sequence).